This TCR beta chain was sequenced during a study of metastatic and nonmetastatic thyroid tumors (dated by TCRdb to the early 2020s). Describing the broader study: For patients with malignant and with benign thyroid disease, the researchers compared repertoires between peripheral blood samples and tumor or nodule tissue samples. The study at large found these results: In both blood and tumor samples, TCR beta diversity was reported to be significantly higher in malignant tumors than in benign nodules.

Library preparation employed PCR. The sample was run on an Illumina HiSeq 4000. High-throughput sequencing was used to profile the TCR beta-chain CDR3 region of each patient. As for how the authors treated the data: A classifier to discriminate distant-metastatic papillary thyroid cancer patients was built from CDR3 differences across clinicopathological groups. Repertoire diversity was assessed with the Shannon index, and tumor-blood repertoire similarity with the Morisita-Horn index. Clones were called with MiXCR by TCRdb after fastp trimmed the public reads at Q25, and only in-frame beta chains were retained. TCRdb's processing, not the authors', yielded these V and J calls. The sample table shows fewer than 20,000 clones, and approximately 15% are seen once. The leading ten clones occupy roughly 17% of the sample. CDR1 and CDR2, per the germline V gene (reference sequence), are MNHEY and SMNVEV. For this chain, trimming is 4 bases at the V end and 8 bases at the J end, and the number of junction bases without a gene match is 10. The CDR3 spans 14 residues, from the cysteine through the phenylalanine. The DNA shown is the 42-base CDR3, in frame from base 1.

This clone is characterized as medium-sized (0.01 to 0.1%). Its antigen remains unidentified. One base away there is no much larger clone; base qualities are not given. None of the patients had been given any treatment before thyroid surgery. Using T-cell receptor beta sequencing, the researchers looked back retrospectively at clinical samples from patients, gathered between the early 2010s and the late 2010s. Rearrangement joined TRBV27 to TRBJ1-2; TRBD1 fits 7 bases in the junction. Sequenced input: blood. The receptor was derived from a female donor with papillary thyroid cancer or a benign thyroid nodule (not recorded which). Some clones in this sample may be carry-over from other donors' samples. The base sequence is TGTGCCAGCAGTTACTCAGGGGGGGAGCGGGGCTACACCTTC. It is translated as CASSYSGGERGYTF.